What follows are 16 T cell receptor beta chains derived from one specimen sequenced in a study of cytomegalovirus exposure and HLA in healthy donors. Amplification used 60 Vbeta primers and 13 Jbeta primers. Here immunoSEQ multiplex PCR was the method, and the copy in TCRdb shows in-frame clones only, minus some. Of some 130,000 clones detected, around 80% appear once; the ten largest clones hold less than 1.5%. Material for sequencing was PBMCs. The receptors originated from a male donor in good health and CMV-seropositive.

The rearrangement links TRBV6-5 to TRBJ1-2, with unresolved D. The germline V and J ends were trimmed by 6 bases and 4 bases, with 18 bases remaining between them. CDR3 length: 15 residues. The germline V gene has CDR1 MNHEY and CDR2 SVGAGI. For the CDR3, the DNA is TGTGCCAGCAGCTACAATGAGCCGAGGTCCTATGGCTACACCTTC. It specifies CASSYNEPRSYGYTF.

The chain is built from TRBV6-5 and TRBJ2-3; 10 bases are a match to TRBD2. With V trimmed by 0 bases and J by 5 bases, 5 bases remained unmatched. This CDR3 has 16 residues. Germline CDR1 MNHEY, CDR2 SVGAGI. CDR3 protein: CASSYSQRGGQDTQYF. The CDR3 DNA reads as TGTGCCAGCAGTTACTCTCAGCGGGGGGGCCAAGATACGCAGTATTTT.

V usage is TRBV29-1 and J usage is TRBJ1-2, with D perhaps TRBD1 (6 bases). V was clipped by 8 bases and J by 6 bases, with 16 bases between them. The CDR3 contains 12 residues. CDR1 is SQVTM, CDR2 ANQGSEA, per germline. This CDR3 is CSSDTGYHGYTF. The CDR3 bases are TGCAGCTCTGATACAGGGTACCATGGCTACACCTTC.

The genes are TRBV6-1 and TRBJ2-5; TRBD2 matches at 10 bases. With V trimmed by 1 base and J by 5 bases, 4 bases remained unmatched. The CDR3 runs 15 residues. The V gene's germline CDR1 is MNHNS and CDR2 SASEGT. This CDR3 reads CASSEGTSGGETQYF. The CDR3 DNA is TGTGCCAGCAGTGAAGGGACTAGCGGTGGTGAGACCCAGTACTTC.

CDR3 coding DNA: TGTGCCAGCAGTTTAGCGGGACTCACAGATACGCAGTATTTT. This encodes CASSLAGLTDTQYF. This chain links TRBV28 with TRBJ2-3, with a tentative D call TRBD2 (6 bases). Trimming took off 2 bases at V and 2 bases at J, with 8 bases between the two ends. The length of the CDR3 is 14 residues. The germline gives CDR1 MDHEN, CDR2 SYDVKM. Based on the CDR3 plus reference TRBV28 and TRBJ2-3, the full variable domain is DVKVTQSSRYLVKRTGEKVFLECVQDMDHENMFWYRQDPGLGLRLIYFSYDVKMKEKGDIPEGYSVSREKKERFSLILESASTNQTSMYLCASSLAGLTDTQYFGPGTRLTVL.

V usage is TRBV27 and J usage is TRBJ2-7; TRBD1 matches 9 bases. The CDR3 covers 13 residues. Germline V gives CDR1 MNHEY, CDR2 SMNVEV (reference sequence). V trimming: 2 bases; J trimming: 5 bases; junction bases outside the gene matches: 1. CDR3 region: CASSLGQGNEQYF. As DNA, the CDR3 is TGTGCCAGCAGTTTAGGACAGGGGAACGAGCAGTACTTC.

This clone has more than one count but fewer than ten. V and J are TRBV6-1 and TRBJ2-2; TRBD2 matches 11 bases. Germline lookup yields CDR1 MNHNS and CDR2 SASEGT. Unmatched junction bases numbered 3, after V lost 4 bases and J lost 5 bases. CDR3 length: 15 amino acids. The CDR3 DNA is TGTGCCAGCAGTGTGTCTAGCGGGGGGACCGGGGAGCTGTTTTTT. It is translated as CASSVSSGGTGELFF.

The chain combines TRBV5-8 with TRBJ2-7, with 9 bases that match TRBD2. The CDR3 sequence is 14 residues long. Germline lookup yields CDR1 SGHTS and CDR2 YDEGEE. Unmatched junction bases numbered 3, after V lost 0 bases and J lost 5 bases. For the CDR3, the DNA is TGTGCCAGCAGCTTGGAGCGGGGGGTCCACGAGCAGTACTTC. Its protein is CASSLERGVHEQYF.

The chain employs TRBV19 and TRBJ2-7, with TRBD2 matching 8 bases. The CDR3 contains 14 residues. Per the germline V gene, CDR1 is LNHDA and CDR2 is SQIVND (reference sequence). The V segment lost 1 base and the J segment 3 bases; nucleotides outside the gene matches: 2. The CDR3 is CASSIAGGNYEQYF. The CDR3 nucleotides read TGTGCCAGTAGTATAGCGGGGGGGAACTACGAGCAGTACTTC.

V is TRBV5-6 and J is TRBJ2-7; D perhaps matches TRBD2 (6 bases). The CDR3 totals 13 residues. The germline CDR1 and CDR2 sequences are SGHDT and YYEEEE. V lost 2 bases and J lost 7, with 13 bases in between. The CDR3 sequence: CASSFPTGGEQYF. In DNA form, the CDR3 reads TGTGCCAGCAGCTTTCCGACCGGAGGGGAGCAGTACTTC.

The V gene is TRBV6-4, the J gene TRBJ2-3, with 8 bases matching TRBD2. Germline trimming cut 4 bases from V and 4 bases from J; bases unmatched to any gene: 7. This CDR3 has 15 amino acids. The V gene's germline CDR1 is MRHNA and CDR2 SNTAGT. The CDR3 is CASSATGGASDTQYF. DNA of the CDR3: TGTGCCAGCAGTGCGACCGGGGGGGCCTCAGATACGCAGTATTTT.

This clone was counted only a few times. The CDR3 is CASSLSGTEGAFF. As DNA, the CDR3 is TGTGCCAGCAGCTTGTCCGGGACAGAAGGAGCTTTCTTT. The chain employs TRBV7-8 and TRBJ1-1; TRBD1 matches at 7 bases. CDR3 length: 13 amino acids. V was pared by 3 bases and J by 10 bases, with 8 bases of the junction left unmatched. Germline assignment: CDR1 SGHVS and CDR2 FQNEAQ. Looking up the rest from reference TRBV7-8 and TRBJ1-1 gives the full variable domain: GAGVSQSPRYKVAKRGQDVALRCDPISGHVSLFWYQQALGQGPEFLTYFQNEAQLDKSGLPSDRFFAERPEGSVSTLKIQRTQQEDSAVYLCASSLSGTEGAFFGQGTRLTVV.

The chain recombines TRBV5-6 with TRBJ1-1, with a tentative D call TRBD1 (6 bases). The CDR3 loop spans 13 amino acids. Germline assignment: CDR1 SGHDT and CDR2 YYEEEE. The V end lost 2 bases, the J end lost 7 bases, and 12 bases lay between the germline ends. CDR3 coding DNA: TGTGCCAGCAGCTTCGGACAGTGGGATGAAGCTTTCTTT. As protein: CASSFGQWDEAFF.

In this sample, this clone turned up once. The V and J genes are TRBV15 and TRBJ2-1; D is perhaps TRBD1 (6 bases). CDR3 length equals 14 residues. The germline CDR1 and CDR2 sequences are LNHNV and YYDKDF (reference sequence). Trimming took off 2 bases at V and 5 bases at J, with 10 bases between the two ends. CDR3 sequence: CATSRPDSHNEQFF. The CDR3 DNA reads as TGTGCCACCAGCAGACCGGACAGTCACAATGAGCAGTTCTTC.

The gene calls are TRBV19 and TRBJ2-7, with D possibly matching TRBD2 (6 bases). From germline, CDR1 is LNHDA and CDR2 SQIVND (reference sequence). V was trimmed by 0 bases and J by 5 bases, leaving 17 bases between them. The CDR3 consists of 16 residues. CDR3 bases: TGTGCCAGTAGTATAGAAGGTCGGGGAGGAAGGAACGAGCAGTACTTC. Translating gives CASSIEGRGGRNEQYF.

The gene calls are TRBV28 and TRBJ1-3; 10 bases agree with TRBD1. Per germline, CDR1 MDHEN and CDR2 SYDVKM. This CDR3 region has 15 residues. Trimming at V came to 6 bases and at J to 4 bases, leaving 6 bases not matched to a gene. The CDR3 DNA follows: TGTGCCAGCAGCTCCGAGGGACAGGGGGGAAACACCATATATTTT. It encodes CASSSEGQGGNTIYF.